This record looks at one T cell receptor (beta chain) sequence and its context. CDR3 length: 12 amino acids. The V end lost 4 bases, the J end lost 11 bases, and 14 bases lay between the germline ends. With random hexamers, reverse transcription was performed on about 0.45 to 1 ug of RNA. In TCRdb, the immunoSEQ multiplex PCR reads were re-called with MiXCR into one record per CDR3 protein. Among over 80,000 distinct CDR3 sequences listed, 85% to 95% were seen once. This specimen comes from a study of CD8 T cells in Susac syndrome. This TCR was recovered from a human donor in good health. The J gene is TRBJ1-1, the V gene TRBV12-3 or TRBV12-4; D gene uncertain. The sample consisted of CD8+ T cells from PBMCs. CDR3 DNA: TGTGCCAGCAGTTCGCTCGGGCCCAGTGCTTTCTTT. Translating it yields CASSSLGPSAFF.